The rows below give T cell receptor beta chains drawn from one sample of a study of blood T cell repertoires in COVID-19. Assay: immunoSEQ multiplex PCR; the TCRdb copy retains only in-frame clones and omits some. The profile shows around 320,000 clones, around nine tenths of them singletons. Sequenced sample: PBMCs or T cells enriched from blood (not recorded which). The receptors derive from a woman aged 30 to 39 who had been exposed to COVID-19. The CDR3 runs from the conserved cysteine through the conserved F or W. D genes are given only for firm matches. Some rows have no size entry. The others give once, few or many, or a class for an expanded clone.

TRBJ2-3 NA TRBD2 16 TRBV3-1/TRBV3-2 TGTGCCAGCAGCCACTCATCACTAGCGGGGGGGCCCCCGCAGTATTTT CASSHSSLAGGPPQYF
TRBJ1-6 NA NA 14 TRBV19 TGTGCCAGTATGGACAGCGAGTATAATTCACCCCTCCACTTT CASMDSEYNSPLHF
TRBJ1-2 NA TRBD1 18 TRBV15 TGTGCCACCAGCAGAGATTATGACAGGGATGAGAGCTCGGGTGGCTACACCTTC CATSRDYDRDESSGGYTF
TRBJ1-1 once NA 12 TRBV7-9 TGTGCCAGCAGCTTAGTGAACCTCGAGGCTTTCTTT CASSLVNLEAFF
TRBJ1-2 NA NA 13 TRBV29-1 TGCAGCGGTGGACTGGGGGCTTCCTATGGCTACACCTTC CSGGLGASYGYTF
TRBJ1-5 NA NA 17 TRBV5-6 TGTGCCAGCAGCTTGGCCTCCGGGACATATAGCAATCAGCCCCAGCATTTT CASSLASGTYSNQPQHF
TRBJ1-3 NA NA 16 TRBV5-1 TGCGCCAGCAGCTTGGAAAGGGGCAGATCTAAGGACACCATATATTTT CASSLERGRSKDTIYF
TRBJ2-5 NA NA 12 TRBV5-5 TGTGCCAGCAGCTGGGCCCGAGAGACCCAGTACTTC CASSWARETQYF
TRBJ2-3 NA NA 16 TRBV5-5 TGTGCCAGCAGCTTGGACTTCGGTACTAGCACAGATACGCAGTATTTT CASSLDFGTSTDTQYF
TRBJ1-4 NA NA 14 TRBV5-1 TGCGCCAGCAGCTTGGACAGATTTAATGAAAAACTGTTTTTT CASSLDRFNEKLFF
TRBJ1-1 NA NA 11 TRBV6-2/TRBV6-3 TGTGCCAGCAGTAGGAGTGCTGAAGCTTTCTTT CASSRSAEAFF
TRBJ1-4 NA TRBD1 14 TRBV2 TGTGCCAGCAGTGTGGGGACAGGGGAAGAAAAACTGTTTTTT CASSVGTGEEKLFF
TRBJ1-2 NA TRBD1 15 TRBV7-6 TGTGCCAGCAGCGGTCGAATTACCGGGACAGATGGCTACACCTTC CASSGRITGTDGYTF
TRBJ2-5 once NA 19 TRBV11-2 TGTGCCAGCAGCTTAAACAGGGGGCGGCTAGCGGGGGTCCAAGAGACCCAGTACTTC CASSLNRGRLAGVQETQYF
TRBJ2-1 NA TRBD2 17 TRBV7-9 TGTGCCAGCAGCCTGTCCCCTGGCGGGGGGGCTCAAAGAGAGCAGTTCTTC CASSLSPGGGAQREQFF
TRBJ1-2 once NA 13 TRBV5-6 TGTGCCAGCAGACCCGACAGGAACTATGGCTACACCTTC CASRPDRNYGYTF
TRBJ2-7 few TRBD2 17 TRBV19 TGTGCCAGTAGCGGCACGGATACTAGCGGGGTCACCTACGAGCAGTACTTC CASSGTDTSGVTYEQYF
TRBJ1-1 NA NA 14 TRBV5-6 TGTGCCAGCAGCCGACAGGCTACGGGAATGAGAGCTTTCTTT CASSRQATGMRAFF
TRBJ2-1 NA TRBD1 15 TRBV5-1 TGCGCCAGCAGCTACGGACAGGGAGGATTCGAGGAGCAGTTCTTC CASSYGQGGFEEQFF
TRBJ1-2 NA TRBD1 14 TRBV2 TGTGCCAGCACTCCCGGGACAGGACCCTATGGCTACACCTTC CASTPGTGPYGYTF